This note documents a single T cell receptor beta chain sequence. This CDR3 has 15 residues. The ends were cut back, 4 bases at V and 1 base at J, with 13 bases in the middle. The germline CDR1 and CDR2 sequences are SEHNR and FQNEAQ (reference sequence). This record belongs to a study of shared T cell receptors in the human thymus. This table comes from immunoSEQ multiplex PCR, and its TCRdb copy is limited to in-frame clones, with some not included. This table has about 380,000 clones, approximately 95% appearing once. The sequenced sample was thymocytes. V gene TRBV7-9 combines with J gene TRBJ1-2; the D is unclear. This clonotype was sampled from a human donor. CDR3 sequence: CASSSRAAFNYGYTF. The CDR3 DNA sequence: TGTGCCAGCAGCTCACGGGCAGCCTTTAACTATGGCTACACCTTC.